A single sample is the source of the 30 T cell receptor beta chains below, sequenced in a study of identical twins. TCRdb processed the 5' RACE reads anew with MiXCR; each CDR3 protein has one entry. The data contain 1,800,000 or so distinct CDR3 sequences, around 33% of them singletons. The sample consisted of cord blood. The receptor set was obtained from a newborn girl in good health.

The rearrangement links TRBV27 to TRBJ1-1; possibly TRBD1 for D (6 bases). CDR3 size: 17 residues. Trimming left V 3 bases short and J 0 bases short, with 17 bases between. Per the germline V gene, CDR1 is MNHEY and CDR2 is SMNVEV (reference sequence). The CDR3 loop reads CASSFSRRGAMNTEAFF. CDR3 nucleotide sequence: TGTGCCAGCAGTTTTTCAAGAAGGGGGGCAATGAACACTGAAGCTTTCTTT.

The chain links TRBV7-9 to TRBJ1-2, with 8 bases fitting TRBD1. With V trimmed by 4 bases and J by 2 bases, 12 bases remained unmatched. The CDR3 sequence is 17 residues long. Looked up from germline, CDR1 is SEHNR and CDR2 is FQNEAQ (reference sequence). DNA for the CDR3: TGTGCCAGCAGCTCCCTAACGACAGGGGACCTCAACTATGGCTACACCTTC. It specifies CASSSLTTGDLNYGYTF.

This clonotype came up a few times. The rearrangement links TRBV3-1 to TRBJ2-5; 9 nucleotides line up with TRBD1. CDR1 and CDR2 (germline): LGHDT, YNNKEL (reference sequence). The CDR3 loop spans 16 amino acids. Trimming took 3 bases from V and 5 from J; bases not matched to a gene: 10. CDR3 DNA: TGTGCCAGCAGCCACGGGACAGGGTACGAAGGGGAGACCCAGTACTTC. Encoded protein: CASSHGTGYEGETQYF.

The V gene is TRBV7-6, the J gene TRBJ1-2; D remains unclear. There are 12 residues in the CDR3. Germline CDR1 is SGHVS and CDR2 is FNYEAQ. Trimming removed 5 bases from V and 8 bases from J, with 12 bases in between. CDR3 sequence: CASSPVIGGYTF. The CDR3 nucleotides are TGTGCCAGCAGCCCCGTTATTGGAGGCTACACCTTC. Full variable domain (missing parts from reference TRBV7-6 and TRBJ1-2): GAGVSQSPRYKVTKRGQDVALRCDPISGHVSLYWYRQALGQGPEFLTYFNYEAQQDKSGLPNDRFSAERPEGSISTLTIQRTEQRDSAMYRCASSPVIGGYTFGSGTRLTVV.

This clonotype was picked up a small number of times. CDR3 sequence (DNA): TGTGCCAGCAGTTTCCCCGGGAGTGGGGAGACCCAGTACTTC. Encoded protein: CASSFPGSGETQYF. The chain is built from TRBV12-3 or TRBV12-4 and TRBJ2-5, with D possibly being TRBD2 (6 bases). Trimming pared 3 bases from V and 5 bases from J, leaving 13 bases between. The CDR3 runs 14 residues.

This sequence joins TRBV7-2 and TRBJ2-3; D unresolved. V was clipped by 1 base and J by 11 bases, with 13 bases between them. The CDR3 runs to 13 residues. Germline CDR1 SGHTA, CDR2 FQGNSA. The chain's CDR3 is CASSLERRYGQYF. CDR3 nucleotides: TGTGCCAGCAGCTTAGAAAGAAGATACGGGCAGTATTTT.

This clonotype was seen more than once but under ten times. The rearrangement joins TRBV2 to TRBJ1-1; D is perhaps TRBD1 (5 bases). V shed 10 bases and J shed 4 bases, with 10 bases lying between them. The CDR3 totals 11 residues. The germline gives CDR1 SNHLY, CDR2 FYNNEI. In DNA form, the CDR3 reads TGTGCCAAAAGGGGTGGCACTGAAGCTTTCTTT. It is translated as CAKRGGTEAFF.

The chain combines TRBV20-1 with TRBJ2-7; 8 bases fit TRBD1. V was clipped by 6 bases and J by 2 bases; unmatched bases: 9. Germline CDR1 and CDR2: DFQATT and SNEGSKA (reference sequence). The CDR3 loop spans 14 amino acids. The CDR3 DNA is TGCAGTGCCCGACGGGACAGGCCGACCTACGAGCAGTACTTC. Translated, it gives CSARRDRPTYEQYF.

The rearrangement joins TRBV3-1 to TRBJ2-1; 14 nucleotides agree with TRBD2. CDR1 is LGHDT and CDR2 is YNNKEL in the germline V gene (reference sequence). The CDR3 covers 16 residues. After removal of 1 base from V and 6 bases from J, the junction contained 2 bases not matched to a gene. In nucleotides, the CDR3 is TGTGCCAGCAGCCAAGGACTAGCGGGAGGGGGCAATGAGCAGTTCTTC. Protein: CASSQGLAGGGNEQFF.

This clonotype was counted between two and nine times. The chain has TRBV5-1 and TRBJ1-2; the D gene is possibly TRBD1 (6 bases). Germline CDR1 and CDR2: SGHRS and YFSETQ. There are 14 residues in the CDR3. Trimming cost V 7 bases and J 4 bases, with 17 bases left between them. The CDR3 protein is CASGRDKGTYGYTF. The CDR3 region has the DNA TGCGCCAGCGGCCGGGACAAAGGGACCTATGGCTACACCTTC. Full variable domain (outside the CDR3, taken from reference TRBV5-1 and TRBJ1-2): KAGVTQTPRYLIKTRGQQVTLSCSPISGHRSVSWYQQTPGQGLQFLFEYFSETQRNKGNFPGRFSGRQFSNSRSEMNVSTLELGDSALYLCASGRDKGTYGYTFGSGTRLTVV.

The rearrangement uses TRBV3-1 and TRBJ2-3; the match to TRBD2 covers 7 bases. In germline, CDR1 is LGHDT, CDR2 YNNKEL (reference sequence). This CDR3 has 13 amino acids. V gave up 7 bases and J gave up 5 bases; unmatched junction bases: 6. CDR3 nucleotides: TGTGCCAGCAAGGTCAGCGGGGAAGATACGCAGTATTTT. Translating it yields CASKVSGEDTQYF.

The chain has TRBV4-1 and TRBJ2-5; TRBD2 might be the D (6 bases). V was shortened by 0 bases and J by 1 base, with 15 bases between the two germline ends. This CDR3 has 17 residues. In germline, CDR1 is MGHRA, CDR2 YSYEKL. In DNA, the CDR3 is TGCGCCAGCAGCCAAGACCTCCCCCGGGGGATCCAAGAGACCCAGTACTTC. Protein product: CASSQDLPRGIQETQYF.

The sample holds a few counts of this clonotype. The J gene is TRBJ1-4, the V gene TRBV10-3; D gene unclear. Germline CDR1 reads ENHRY; CDR2 reads SYGVKD. Trimming removed 0 bases at V and 0 bases at J, with 5 bases between. The CDR3 contains 15 residues. CDR3 coding DNA: TGTGCCATCAGTGAGTCCGGGACAACTAATGAAAAACTGTTTTTT. Translating it yields CAISESGTTNEKLFF.

This clonotype was seen a few times. The chain links TRBV5-1 to TRBJ1-6; 7 bases fit TRBD1. CDR1 and CDR2 (germline): SGHRS, YFSETQ. The CDR3 is made up of 15 amino acids. Unmatched junction bases numbered 5, after V lost 1 base and J lost 7 bases. CDR3 nucleotides: TGCGCCAGCAGCTTGATACGGGACAGAAATTCACCCCTCCACTTT. Translation: CASSLIRDRNSPLHF.

This clonotype has more than one count but fewer than ten. The chain carries TRBV9 and TRBJ1-5, with 8 bases lining up with TRBD1. The CDR3 consists of 14 residues. V lost 3 bases to trimming and J lost 6 bases; unmatched junction nucleotides: 5. Germline loops: CDR1 SGDLS, CDR2 YYNGEE. In nucleotides, the CDR3 is TGTGCCAGCAGCGCAAACAGGGGGGGTCAGCCCCAGCATTTT. It is translated as CASSANRGGQPQHF. Looking up the rest from reference TRBV9 and TRBJ1-5 gives the full variable domain: DSGVTQTPKHLITATGQRVTLRCSPRSGDLSVYWYQQSLDQGLQFLIQYYNGEERAKGNILERFSAQQFPDLHSELNLSSLELGDSALYFCASSANRGGQPQHFGDGTRLSIL.

This clonotype occurred many times. The chain recombines TRBV21-1 with TRBJ1-4; the table assigns TRBD1, which was not confirmed against the DNA. TRBV21-1 is recorded as a pseudogene. The CDR3 contains 19 residues. The CDR3 is CASSKPILCSAWGNEKLFF. CDR3 DNA: TGTGCCAGCAGCAAACCCATTTTATGCTCCGCCTGGGGGAATGAAAAACTGTTTTTT.

The sample holds a few counts of this clonotype. The CDR3 DNA sequence: TGTGCCAGCAGCTCCGACCCGAGGACCCAGTACTTC. Amino acids: CASSSDPRTQYF. The chain couples TRBV11-2 to TRBJ2-5; D ambiguous. V shed 4 bases and J shed 7 bases, with 10 bases lying between them. The CDR3 is 12 amino acids. The germline V gene encodes CDR1 SGHAT and CDR2 FQNNGV.

This clonotype turned up a few times. J is TRBJ2-1 and V is TRBV24-1; D unclear. The CDR3 contains 16 residues. Germline loops: CDR1 KGHDR, CDR2 SFDVKD. V lost 4 bases and J lost 0, with 12 bases in between. CDR3 DNA sequence: TGTGCCACCAGTGACGATCTGAGTGACTCCTACAATGAGCAGTTCTTC. It is translated as CATSDDLSDSYNEQFF.

The chain links TRBV29-1 to TRBJ2-7, with 7 bases identical to TRBD2. J lost 3 bases, V lost 1 base, and 12 bases had no gene match. From germline, CDR1 is SQVTM and CDR2 ANQGSEA. The CDR3 is 16 residues long. The CDR3, as DNA: TGCAGCGTTGAAGGGGGGGGGGATACGTTCTACTACGAGCAGTACTTC. This translates into CSVEGGGDTFYYEQYF.

This clonotype was found a few times. This sequence joins TRBV28 and TRBJ1-2; perhaps TRBD1 as D (5 bases). The CDR3 loop spans 14 amino acids. Germline values: CDR1 MDHEN, CDR2 SYDVKM. The germline V and J ends were trimmed by 7 bases and 1 base, with 13 bases remaining between them. The CDR3 loop is CASTPGGFNYGYTF. As DNA, the CDR3 is TGTGCCAGCACCCCCGGGGGTTTTAACTATGGCTACACCTTC.

This clonotype was seen once. The chain links TRBV29-1 to TRBJ2-3; maybe TRBD2 (5 bases). V was trimmed by 3 bases and J by 1 base, leaving 14 bases between them. Germline CDR1 and CDR2: SQVTM and ANQGSEA. This CDR3 has 15 residues. CDR3 sequence: CSVDGLGLGTDTQYF. The CDR3 coding sequence is TGCAGCGTTGACGGACTCGGATTAGGCACAGATACGCAGTATTTT.

V usage is TRBV24-1 and J usage is TRBJ2-1, with 9 bases fitting TRBD2. V lost 5 bases to trimming and J lost 7 bases; unmatched junction nucleotides: 11. The CDR3 length is 16 residues. CDR1 is KGHDR and CDR2 is SFDVKD in the germline V gene. The CDR3 reads CATSGVWASGMNEQFF. The DNA of the CDR3 is TGTGCCACCAGTGGGGTTTGGGCTAGCGGGATGAATGAGCAGTTCTTC.

The chain links TRBV4-2 to TRBJ2-5, with TRBD2 matching 12 bases. V gave up 0 bases and J gave up 5 bases; unmatched junction bases: 10. The CDR3 is made up of 18 amino acids. Germline V gene lookup returns CDR1 LGHNA and CDR2 YNFKEQ. The CDR3 protein is CASSQDGASGGAWETQYF. The CDR3 DNA follows: TGTGCCAGCAGCCAAGATGGGGCTAGCGGGGGGGCCTGGGAGACCCAGTACTTC.

This clonotype was observed a few times. The chain joins TRBV25-1 to TRBJ2-7; perhaps TRBD2 as D (7 bases). Germline V gene lookup returns CDR1 MGHDK and CDR2 SYGVNS. The CDR3 contains 16 residues. Trimming removed 1 base at V and 5 bases at J, with 18 bases between. As DNA, the CDR3 is TGTGCCAGCAGTGAATTGAGAGGGGGGGCGTTCCACGAGCAGTACTTC. The encoded protein is CASSELRGGAFHEQYF.

The J gene is TRBJ2-4, the V gene TRBV11-2, with 8 bases fitting TRBD1. The V gene end was trimmed by 3 bases and the J gene end by 9 bases; junction bases not matched to a gene: 1. Germline loops: CDR1 SGHAT, CDR2 FQNNGV. This CDR3 has 12 amino acids. Here the CDR3 DNA reads TGTGCCAGCAGCTTCACAGGGGGCATTCAGTACTTC. Translation: CASSFTGGIQYF.

The V call is TRBV29-1, the J call TRBJ2-1, with 7 bases fitting TRBD1. V was pared by 5 bases and J by 13 bases, with 17 bases of the junction left unmatched. Germline CDR1 is SQVTM and CDR2 is ANQGSEA. The CDR3 totals 14 residues. DNA of the CDR3: TGCAGCGTTACCCCGACAGGGATCCAAGAGACCCAGTTCTTC. This codes for CSVTPTGIQETQFF.

J is TRBJ1-1 and V is TRBV20-1; 7 positions match TRBD1. The germline V gene has CDR1 DFQATT and CDR2 SNEGSKA (reference sequence). V lost 1 base to trimming and J lost 5 bases; unmatched junction nucleotides: 10. The CDR3 runs to 15 residues. The CDR3 DNA sequence: TGCAGTGCTAGAGCCCAAGGGATCAGGGGGACTGAAGCTTTCTTT. Protein product: CSARAQGIRGTEAFF.

This clonotype occurred a few times. A far larger clone is one nucleotide away, so this likely arose from a read error. This chain links TRBV24-1 with TRBJ2-3; D possibly corresponds to TRBD2 (6 bases). The length of the CDR3 is 13 residues. V lost 7 bases, J lost 0 bases, and 7 bases lay in between. Germline V CDR1 and CDR2: KGHDR, SFDVKD. The CDR3 DNA sequence: TGTGCCACCAGGCGGGACAGCACAGATACGCAGTATTTT. Translating it yields CATRRDSTDTQYF.

In its sample, this clonotype was seen once. The chain uses TRBV5-1 and TRBJ2-3; no clear D gene. CDR1 is SGHRS, CDR2 YFSETQ, per germline. V gave up 2 bases and J gave up 4 bases, with 17 bases separating them. The CDR3 runs to 16 residues. The CDR3 protein is CASSFRWTGGSDTQYF. CDR3 in DNA: TGCGCCAGCAGCTTCCGATGGACGGGTGGGTCAGATACGCAGTATTTT. Drawing the rest from reference TRBV5-1 and TRBJ2-3, the complete variable domain is KAGVTQTPRYLIKTRGQQVTLSCSPISGHRSVSWYQQTPGQGLQFLFEYFSETQRNKGNFPGRFSGRQFSNSRSEMNVSTLELGDSALYLCASSFRWTGGSDTQYFGPGTRLTVL.

This chain links TRBV5-1 with TRBJ2-7, with 8 bases fitting TRBD2. The CDR3 is 16 residues long. The V gene end was trimmed by 1 base and the J gene end by 2 bases; junction bases not matched to a gene: 8. The germline V gene encodes CDR1 SGHRS and CDR2 YFSETQ. Written as DNA, the CDR3 is TGCGCCAGCAGCTTGAAGAACCTAGCGGGCCCCTACGAGCAGTACTTC. Translated: CASSLKNLAGPYEQYF. The whole variable domain, remainder taken from reference TRBV5-1 and TRBJ2-7, is KAGVTQTPRYLIKTRGQQVTLSCSPISGHRSVSWYQQTPGQGLQFLFEYFSETQRNKGNFPGRFSGRQFSNSRSEMNVSTLELGDSALYLCASSLKNLAGPYEQYFGPGTRLTVT.